This T cell receptor beta chain was profiled in a study of Tregs in tolerant kidney transplant recipients. The nonmyeloablative bone marrow transplants came from related graft donors, with transient mixed chimerism. Generated by immunoSEQ multiplex PCR, the TCRdb table keeps only in-frame clones and is missing some. The sample lists tens of thousands of clones; 93% were seen once. V was cut by 5 bases and J by 1 base, with 16 bases left in between. Germline V gives CDR1 SGHNT, CDR2 YENEEA. The CDR3 is 16 residues long. This receptor was taken from a human patient who received a combined kidney and bone marrow transplant. The T cells may partly be graft donor cells. The gene calls are TRBV11-3 and TRBJ2-3, with D perhaps matching TRBD1 (6 bases). Sequencing was performed on CD4+ T cells from blood (PBMCs), taken 12 months after the transplant. CDR3 sequence: CASSPRQGIGTDTQYF. The CDR3 coding sequence is TGTGCCAGCAGCCCCCGGCAGGGGATCGGCACAGATACGCAGTATTTT.